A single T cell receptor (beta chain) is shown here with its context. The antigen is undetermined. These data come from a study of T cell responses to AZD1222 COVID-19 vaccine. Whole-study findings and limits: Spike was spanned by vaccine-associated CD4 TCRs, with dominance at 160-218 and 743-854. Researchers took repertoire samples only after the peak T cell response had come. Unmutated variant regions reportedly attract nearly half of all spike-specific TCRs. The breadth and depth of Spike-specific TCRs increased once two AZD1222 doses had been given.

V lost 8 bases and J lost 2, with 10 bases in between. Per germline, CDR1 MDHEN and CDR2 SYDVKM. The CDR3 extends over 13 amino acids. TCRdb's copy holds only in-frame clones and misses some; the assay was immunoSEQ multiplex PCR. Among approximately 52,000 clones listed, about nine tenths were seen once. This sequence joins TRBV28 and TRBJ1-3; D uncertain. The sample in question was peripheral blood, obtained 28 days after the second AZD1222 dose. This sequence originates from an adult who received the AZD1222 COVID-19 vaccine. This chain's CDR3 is CASATPPGNTIYF. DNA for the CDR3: TGTGCCAGCGCAACTCCGCCTGGAAACACCATATATTTT.